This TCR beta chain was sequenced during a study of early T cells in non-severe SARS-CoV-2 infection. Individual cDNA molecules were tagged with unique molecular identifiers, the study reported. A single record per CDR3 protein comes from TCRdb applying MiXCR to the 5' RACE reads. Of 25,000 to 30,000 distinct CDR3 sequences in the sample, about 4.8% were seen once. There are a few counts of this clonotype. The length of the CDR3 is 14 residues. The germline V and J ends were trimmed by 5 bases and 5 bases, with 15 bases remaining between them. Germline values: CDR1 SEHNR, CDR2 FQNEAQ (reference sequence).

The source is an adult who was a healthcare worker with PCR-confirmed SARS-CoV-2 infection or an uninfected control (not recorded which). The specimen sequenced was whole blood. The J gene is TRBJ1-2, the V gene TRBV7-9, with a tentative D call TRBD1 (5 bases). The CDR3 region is CASSPEHRIYGYTF. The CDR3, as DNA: TGTGCCAGCAGCCCCGAACACAGGATTTATGGCTACACCTTC.